This entry describes one T cell receptor beta chain. Regarding treatment: PENTA 11 planned treatment interruption arm or continuous ART arm. The data were taken from a study of HIV-infected children after antiretroviral therapy interruption. The CDR3 loop spans 13 amino acids. V gave up 3 bases and J gave up 3 bases, with 5 bases separating them. Unique molecular identifiers were included in an RNA-based 3' RACE TCR library. A single record per CDR3 protein comes from TCRdb applying MiXCR to the 3' RACE reads. The table has 40,000 to 50,000 distinct CDR3 sequences, 4.3% seen once. The rearrangement joins TRBV12-3 or TRBV12-4 to TRBJ2-2; D remains unclear. This TCR was sampled from a pool of human donors with HIV. Sequenced material: CD45RA+ CD4+ T cells from PBMCs, pooled from several time points, taken from a donor given antiretroviral therapy, either interrupted or continuous. The subset was: naive CD4+ CD45RA+ CD45RO- T cells. CDR3: CASSFLDTGELFF. For the CDR3, the DNA is TGTGCCAGCAGTTTCTTAGACACCGGGGAGCTGTTTTTT.